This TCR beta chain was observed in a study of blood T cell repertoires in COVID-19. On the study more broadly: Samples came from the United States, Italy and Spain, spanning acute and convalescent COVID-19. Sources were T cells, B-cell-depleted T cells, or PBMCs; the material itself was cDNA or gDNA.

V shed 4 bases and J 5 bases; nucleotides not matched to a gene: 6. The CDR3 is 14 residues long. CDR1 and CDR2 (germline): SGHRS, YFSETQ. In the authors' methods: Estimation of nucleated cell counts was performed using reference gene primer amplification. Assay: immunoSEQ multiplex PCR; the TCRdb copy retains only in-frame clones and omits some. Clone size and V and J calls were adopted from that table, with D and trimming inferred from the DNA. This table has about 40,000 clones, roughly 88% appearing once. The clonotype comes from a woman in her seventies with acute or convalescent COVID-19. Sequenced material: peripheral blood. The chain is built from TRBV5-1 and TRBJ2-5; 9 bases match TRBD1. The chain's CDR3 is CASSRQGVGETQYF. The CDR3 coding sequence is TGCGCCAGCAGCCGACAGGGGGTAGGGGAGACCCAGTACTTC.